In this sample, the clone carrying this TCR beta chain turned up many times. No antigen is known for it. The library protocol tagged individual cDNA molecules with unique molecular identifiers. A single record per CDR3 protein comes from TCRdb applying MiXCR to the 5' RACE reads. The sample shows 24,000 or so distinct CDR3 sequences, roughly 6% of them seen only once. The data were taken from a study of early T cells in non-severe SARS-CoV-2 infection. The wider study: The authors sequenced bulk RNA from unsorted whole blood, leaving chains unpaired. The study, taken as a whole, reports: Reliance on VDJdb matching favored anti-spike CD8 responses; private and CD4 specificities were missed.

V lost 0 bases and J lost 2; bases outside the gene matches: 5. This CDR3 is built from 16 residues. CDR1 KGHSH and CDR2 LQKENI come from the germline V gene. V and J are TRBV18 and TRBJ2-3, with 7 bases aligning to TRBD1. The sample comprised whole blood. This clonotype was sampled from an adult who was a healthcare worker with PCR-confirmed SARS-CoV-2 infection or an uninfected control (not recorded which). The CDR3 loop is CASSPPNRGTTDTQYF. In DNA form, the CDR3 reads TGTGCCAGCTCACCACCGAACAGGGGTACCACAGATACGCAGTATTTT.